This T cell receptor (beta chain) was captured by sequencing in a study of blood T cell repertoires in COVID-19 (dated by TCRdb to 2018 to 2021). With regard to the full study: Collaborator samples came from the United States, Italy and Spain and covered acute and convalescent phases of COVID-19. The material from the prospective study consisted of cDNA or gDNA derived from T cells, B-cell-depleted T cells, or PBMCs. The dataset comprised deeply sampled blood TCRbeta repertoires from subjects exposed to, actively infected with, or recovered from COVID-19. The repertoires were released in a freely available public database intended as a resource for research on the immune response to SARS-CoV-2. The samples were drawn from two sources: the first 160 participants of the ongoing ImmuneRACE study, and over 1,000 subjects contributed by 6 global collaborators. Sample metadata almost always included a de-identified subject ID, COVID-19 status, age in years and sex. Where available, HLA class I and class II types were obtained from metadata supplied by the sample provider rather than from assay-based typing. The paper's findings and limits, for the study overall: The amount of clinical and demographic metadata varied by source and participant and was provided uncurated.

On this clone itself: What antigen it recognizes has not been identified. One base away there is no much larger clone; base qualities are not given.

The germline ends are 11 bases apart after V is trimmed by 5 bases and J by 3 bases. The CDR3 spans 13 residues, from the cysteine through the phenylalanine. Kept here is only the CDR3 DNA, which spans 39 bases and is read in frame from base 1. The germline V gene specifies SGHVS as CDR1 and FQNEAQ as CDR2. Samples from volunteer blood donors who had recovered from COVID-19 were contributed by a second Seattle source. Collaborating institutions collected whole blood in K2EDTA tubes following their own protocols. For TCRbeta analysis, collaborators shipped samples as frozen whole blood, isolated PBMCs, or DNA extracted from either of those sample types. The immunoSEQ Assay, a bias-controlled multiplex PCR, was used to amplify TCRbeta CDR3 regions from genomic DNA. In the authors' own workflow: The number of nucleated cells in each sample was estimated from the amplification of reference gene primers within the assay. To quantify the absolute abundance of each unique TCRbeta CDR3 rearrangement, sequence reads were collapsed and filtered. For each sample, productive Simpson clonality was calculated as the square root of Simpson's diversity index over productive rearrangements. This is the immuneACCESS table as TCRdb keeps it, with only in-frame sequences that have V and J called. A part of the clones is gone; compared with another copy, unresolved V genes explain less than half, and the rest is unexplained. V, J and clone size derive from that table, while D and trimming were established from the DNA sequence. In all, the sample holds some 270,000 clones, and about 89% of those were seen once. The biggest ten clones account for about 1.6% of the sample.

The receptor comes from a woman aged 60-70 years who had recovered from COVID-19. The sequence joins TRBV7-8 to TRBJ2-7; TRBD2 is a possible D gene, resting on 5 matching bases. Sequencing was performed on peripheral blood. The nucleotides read TGTGCCAGCAGCCACCCAACTAGCTACGAGCAGTACTTC. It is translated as CASSHPTSYEQYF. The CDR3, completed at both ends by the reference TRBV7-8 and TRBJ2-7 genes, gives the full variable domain GAGVSQSPRYKVAKRGQDVALRCDPISGHVSLFWYQQALGQGPEFLTYFQNEAQLDKSGLPSDRFFAERPEGSVSTLKIQRTQQEDSAVYLCASSHPTSYEQYFGPGTRLTVT.